The entry that follows covers one TCR beta chain sequence. Repertoires were generated with immunoSEQ multiplex PCR, while TCRdb's copy carries only in-frame clones and drops some. The table records tens of thousands of clones, about 88% of them present only once. These data come from a study of technical replicates of blood from several donors. V was pared by 4 bases and J by 5 bases, with 0 bases of the junction left unmatched. Germline V gives CDR1 SGHDT, CDR2 YYEEEE. The CDR3 consists of 12 residues. Sequencing was done on a sample of T cells isolated from PBMCs. The chain carries TRBV5-6 and TRBJ1-5, with TRBD1 matching over 7 bases. This receptor was obtained from a human donor in good health. Here the CDR3 DNA reads TGTGCCAGCAGCACAGGGGATCAGCCCCAGCATTTT. Its protein product is CASSTGDQPQHF.